This entry lists 4 T cell receptor beta chains sequenced from one sample in a study of Ad26.COV2.S vaccination and SARS-CoV-2 variants. Documented treatment: around 19 received Ad26.COV2.S at low or high dose, single or two shots; 5 received placebo; per-sample allocation not given. Day 63 after the first injection of vaccine or placebo was the sampling time. Measured with immunoSEQ multiplex PCR; TCRdb has only the in-frame clones, and not every one. This sample has about 350,000 clones, with around 89% found just once. Sequenced here: peripheral blood, sampled in a trial of Ad26.COV2.S vaccine versus placebo. Receptors originate from a person between 18 and 65 years old who received the Ad26.COV2.S COVID-19 vaccine or a placebo.

This chain uses TRBV19 with TRBJ1-2, with D perhaps matching TRBD1 (5 bases). Trimming took 6 bases from V and 0 from J, leaving 14 bases between them. This CDR3 is built from 15 residues. Germline V CDR1 and CDR2: LNHDA, SQIVND (reference sequence). CDR3 in amino acids: CASSPTDISNYGYTF. The CDR3 nucleotides are TGTGCCAGTAGCCCTACGGACATTTCTAACTATGGCTACACCTTC.

This clone was seen just once. The chain employs TRBV27 and TRBJ2-1; 9 nucleotides line up with TRBD2. The CDR3 covers 14 residues. Germline values: CDR1 MNHEY, CDR2 SMNVEV (reference sequence). Germline trimming cut 5 bases from V and 4 bases from J; bases unmatched to any gene: 3. The CDR3 protein is CASSAGGKYNEQFF. The CDR3 nucleotides are TGTGCCAGCAGTGCGGGAGGGAAATACAATGAGCAGTTCTTC.

The CDR3 DNA follows: TGTGCCAGCAGCCCCCGGACACCTGAAGAGACCCAGTACTTC. Its translation is CASSPRTPEETQYF. This chain joins TRBV11-2 and TRBJ2-5, with D possibly matching TRBD1 (5 bases). Germline V gene data show CDR1 as SGHAT and CDR2 as FQNNGV. The V and J ends lost 5 bases and 3 bases respectively, with 13 bases between them. The CDR3 length is 14 residues.

This clone has just one count. The V call is TRBV10-3, the J call TRBJ2-3; possibly TRBD1 or TRBD2 for D (5 bases each). The CDR3 spans 15 residues. Germline V CDR1 and CDR2: ENHRY, SYGVKD. V was clipped by 2 bases and J by 4 bases, with 13 bases between them. CDR3 nucleotide sequence: TGTGCCATCAGTGAGGCTAGCCGGGGCGCAGATACGCAGTATTTT. Translation: CAISEASRGADTQYF.